This T cell receptor beta chain was identified during a study of T cell responses to AZD1222 COVID-19 vaccine. This CDR3 region has 17 residues. Trimming cost V 5 bases and J 9 bases; bases outside gene matches: 13. Germline V gene sequence: CDR1 LNHDA, CDR2 SQIVND (reference sequence). The repertoire was sequenced with immunoSEQ multiplex PCR; TCRdb's copy has only in-frame clones and lacks some. The sample contains 150,000 to 200,000 clones, 85% to 95% of which appear only once. Sample: peripheral blood, taken on day 0 of AZD1222 vaccination. The TCR was taken from an adult in good health. This rearrangement joins TRBV19 to TRBJ2-1; TRBD2 aligns across 13 bases. CDR3: CASSVPGLAGVPGEQFF. The CDR3 DNA reads TGTGCCAGTAGTGTTCCTGGACTAGCGGGGGTCCCCGGTGAGCAGTTCTTC. The entire variable domain, with the rest obtained from reference TRBV19 and TRBJ2-1, is as follows: DGGITQSPKYLFRKEGQNVTLSCEQNLNHDAMYWYRQDPGQGLRLIYYSQIVNDFQKGDIAEGYSVSREKKESFPLTVTSAQKNPTAFYLCASSVPGLAGVPGEQFFGPGTRLTVL.